Below, 24 T cell receptor beta chains from the same sample are listed, as sequenced in a study of CD8 T cells in ankylosing spondylitis. General study findings and limits: Blood of patients with ankylosing spondylitis appeared to be characterized by a TCR beta motif of about 8 highly homologous variants.

Using its own MiXCR run on the 5' RACE reads, TCRdb lists one record per CDR3 protein. This sample has about 840,000 distinct CDR3 sequences, with 12% found just once. Their specific antigens are unknown. The sample taken for sequencing was blood, either unsorted or a sorted T cell fraction (not recorded which). The receptors shown here come from a male donor with ankylosing spondylitis.

The sample holds a few counts of this clonotype. The V gene is TRBV2, the J gene TRBJ2-3; 9 bases map to TRBD2. CDR3 size: 13 residues. With 3 bases clipped from V and 6 bases from J, the junction kept 1 base outside the gene matches. Per the germline V gene, CDR1 is SNHLY and CDR2 is FYNNEI. The CDR3 is CASSDLAGDTQYF. The CDR3, as DNA: TGTGCCAGCAGTGACCTAGCGGGGGATACGCAGTATTTT.

This clonotype showed up just a few times. The V gene is TRBV10-3, the J gene TRBJ2-7; D may correspond to TRBD1 or TRBD2 (6 bases each). Germline CDR1 is ENHRY and CDR2 is SYGVKD. V shed 2 bases and J shed 10 bases, with 15 bases lying between them. This CDR3 has 13 residues. CDR3 in DNA: TGTGCCATCAGTGAGAATTTCGGGGGCAACCAGTACTTC. This translates into CAISENFGGNQYF.

The V call is TRBV11-3, the J call TRBJ2-1; no reliable D call. V gave up 2 bases and J gave up 4 bases, with 6 bases separating them. The CDR3 extends over 13 amino acids. Germline-derived CDR1 and CDR2 are SGHNT and YENEEA. CDR3 coding DNA: TGTGCCAGCAGCTTAAATCAGTACAATGAGCAGTTCTTC. Its translation: CASSLNQYNEQFF.

This clonotype was counted between two and nine times. The gene calls are TRBV11-2 and TRBJ2-1, with D possibly being TRBD2 (6 bases). The germline gives CDR1 SGHAT, CDR2 FQNNGV. Trimming pared 5 bases from V and 12 bases from J, leaving 14 bases between. The CDR3 sequence is 12 residues long. In DNA, the CDR3 is TGTGCCAGCAGCCCGGGGGAAACAGGGCAGTTCTTC. Translation gives CASSPGETGQFF. The whole variable domain, remainder taken from reference TRBV11-2 and TRBJ2-1, is EAGVAQSPRYKIIEKRQSVAFWCNPISGHATLYWYQQILGQGPKLLIQFQNNGVVDDSQLPKDRFSAERLKGVDSTLKIQPAKLEDSAVYLCASSPGETGQFFGPGTRLTVL.

This clonotype was detected a few times. V is TRBV20-1 and J is TRBJ2-1, with TRBD2 matching over 12 bases. Germline V gives CDR1 DFQATT, CDR2 SNEGSKA (reference sequence). V gave up 8 bases and J gave up 7 bases; unmatched junction bases: 6. The CDR3 extends over 13 amino acids. The CDR3 DNA sequence: TGCAGTTACCTAGCGGGAGGGTGGAATGAGCAGTTCTTC. Its translation: CSYLAGGWNEQFF.

Only a few counts were recorded for this clonotype. The genes are TRBV29-1 and TRBJ2-7, with D perhaps TRBD2 (5 bases). Germline CDR1 and CDR2: SQVTM and ANQGSEA. CDR3 length: 16 residues. Deletions cut 4 bases from V and 2 bases from J, with 21 bases between. In DNA, the CDR3 is TGCAGCGTTGTTTTTATCGGCCGCGGGCGCGCCTACGAGCAGTACTTC. This gives the protein CSVVFIGRGRAYEQYF.

As for this clonotype: At one end, the junction sequence differs from germline, possibly due to a read error. The V gene is TRBV20-1, the J gene TRBJ2-1; D tentatively fits TRBD1 or TRBD2 (5 bases each). CDR1 is DFQATT and CDR2 is SNEGSKA in the germline V gene (reference sequence). The CDR3 length is 14 residues. The CDR3 here is CSARGEYTYNEQFF. CDR3 nucleotides: TGCAGTGCGAGAGGGGAGTACACATACAATGAGCAGTTCTTC.

In this sample, this clonotype turned up a few times. The chain is built from TRBV20-1 and TRBJ2-3; no clear D gene. The V end was cut by 2 bases, the J end by 1 base, with 10 bases between. Germline V gene data show CDR1 as DFQATT and CDR2 as SNEGSKA (reference sequence). This CDR3 is 14 amino acids long. The CDR3 loop reads CSARWPIGTDTQYF. In nucleotides, the CDR3 is TGCAGTGCTAGATGGCCCATAGGCACAGATACGCAGTATTTT.

The rearrangement links TRBV7-2 to TRBJ2-7; possibly TRBD2 for D (6 bases). Germline V gives CDR1 SGHTA, CDR2 FQGNSA. Trimming took off 4 bases at V and 6 bases at J, with 13 bases between the two ends. The CDR3 is 13 amino acids. The CDR3 DNA follows: TGTGCCAGCAGCTCGGGCCCCGGGGGCGAGCAGTACTTC. This codes for CASSSGPGGEQYF.

The rearrangement joins TRBV20-1 to TRBJ2-2; possibly TRBD1 or TRBD2 for D (5 bases each). This CDR3 contains 15 residues. The V gene lost 3 bases and the J gene lost 3 bases, with 14 bases spanning the gap. From germline, CDR1 is DFQATT and CDR2 SNEGSKA (reference sequence). In DNA, the CDR3 is TGCAGTGCTAGGGGACGGATCGCGGACACCGGGGAGCTGTTTTTT. Amino acid sequence: CSARGRIADTGELFF.

The CDR3, as DNA: TGCGCCAGCAGCAGGACCTTTCGGGGTACTGAAGCTTTCTTT. This sequence encodes CASSRTFRGTEAFF. The V and J genes are TRBV5-1 and TRBJ1-1; no reliable D call. V was pared by 4 bases and J by 5 bases, with 15 bases between. This CDR3 contains 14 residues. Germline CDR1 is SGHRS and CDR2 is YFSETQ.

This clonotype was recorded a few times. The V and J genes are TRBV4-3 and TRBJ2-1, with D perhaps TRBD2 (6 bases). The CDR3 spans 16 residues. V gave up 4 bases and J gave up 1 base, with 14 bases separating them. The germline V gene encodes CDR1 LGHNA and CDR2 YSLEER. The DNA of the CDR3 is TGCGCCAGCAGCCTCGATTTGGGGGGTTCCTACAATGAGCAGTTCTTC. Translating gives CASSLDLGGSYNEQFF.

The table lists this clonotype with a few counts. V is TRBV20-1 and J is TRBJ2-5; 8 bases match TRBD2. CDR3 length: 14 amino acids. CDR1 and CDR2 from the germline V gene are DFQATT and SNEGSKA (reference sequence). Trimming removed 3 bases from V and 2 bases from J; junction bases left unmatched: 5. CDR3 sequence reads: CSARHGRGQETQYF. The CDR3 DNA reads as TGCAGTGCTAGGCACGGGAGGGGGCAAGAGACCCAGTACTTC.

The rearrangement links TRBV7-2 to TRBJ1-1; 11 bases match TRBD1. The V gene's germline CDR1 is SGHTA and CDR2 FQGNSA. V shed 5 bases and J 4 bases; nucleotides not matched to a gene: 6. The CDR3 length is 15 residues. This chain's CDR3 is CASSPHGQGATEAFF. For the CDR3, the DNA is TGTGCCAGCAGCCCGCATGGACAGGGGGCCACTGAAGCTTTCTTT. Full variable domain (rest looked up from reference TRBV7-2 and TRBJ1-1): GAGVSQSPSNKVTEKGKDVELRCDPISGHTALYWYRQSLGQGLEFLIYFQGNSAPDKSGLPSDRFSAERTGGSVSTLTIQRTQQEDSAVYLCASSPHGQGATEAFFGQGTRLTVV.

This clonotype was observed a handful of times. The J gene is TRBJ2-5, the V gene TRBV20-1; 7 bases are a match to TRBD2. V was pared by 5 bases and J by 4 bases, with 4 bases of the junction left unmatched. The CDR3 contains 12 residues. Germline CDR1 reads DFQATT; CDR2 reads SNEGSKA (reference sequence). CDR3 residues: CSAWTRIETQYF. In DNA, the CDR3 is TGCAGTGCTTGGACTAGGATAGAGACCCAGTACTTC.

V is TRBV10-3 and J is TRBJ2-1; TRBD2 matches at 15 bases. V lost 4 bases to trimming and J lost 3 bases; unmatched junction nucleotides: 4. CDR1 and CDR2 (germline): ENHRY, SYGVKD. This CDR3 region has 17 residues. The CDR3 DNA follows: TGTGCCATCAGTGCCGGGACTAGCGGGGGGAACTACAATGAGCAGTTCTTC. This translates into CAISAGTSGGNYNEQFF.

This clonotype was observed at least ten times. V gene TRBV29-1 combines with J gene TRBJ1-1; no firm D call. Germline CDR1 and CDR2: SQVTM and ANQGSEA. CDR3 length equals 9 residues. This CDR3 reads CRNPSEAFF. The CDR3 region has the DNA TGCAGGAACCCCAGTGAAGCTTTCTTT.

This clonotype turned up a few times. V gene TRBV18 combines with J gene TRBJ2-3; the D is unclear. Trimming left V 2 bases short and J 10 bases short, with 13 bases between. The CDR3 contains 13 residues. CDR1 KGHSH and CDR2 LQKENI come from the germline V gene. This CDR3 reads CASSPSDRSPQYF. As DNA, the CDR3 is TGTGCCAGCTCACCATCAGACCGCTCGCCGCAGTATTTT.

The chain uses TRBV9 and TRBJ1-2, with D possibly TRBD1 on 6 matching bases. V lost 4 bases and J lost 8, with 18 bases in between. The CDR3 covers 14 residues. Germline-derived CDR1 and CDR2 are SGDLS and YYNGEE. This CDR3 reads CASSQAGQSRGYTF. The CDR3 nucleotides read TGTGCCAGCAGCCAGGCGGGACAATCTAGGGGCTACACCTTC.

This rearrangement joins TRBV6-5 to TRBJ2-5, with a tentative D call TRBD1 (6 bases). Germline V gene sequence: CDR1 MNHEY, CDR2 SVGAGI. The V gene lost 4 bases and the J gene lost 5 bases, with 14 bases spanning the gap. The length of the CDR3 is 14 residues. The CDR3 here is CASSSLGRGETQYF. In DNA form, the CDR3 reads TGTGCCAGCAGTTCCCTGGGCAGGGGCGAGACCCAGTACTTC.

This clonotype has just a few counts. V usage is TRBV6-2 or TRBV6-3 and J usage is TRBJ2-1; D remains unclear. CDR1 and CDR2 from the germline V gene are MNHEY and SVGEGT. The V end was cut by 7 bases, the J end by 8 bases, with 21 bases between. This CDR3 has 15 amino acids. The DNA for the CDR3 is TGTGCCAGCACCTCTGGACCGTTATTCTTCGATGAGCAGTTCTTC. It codes for CASTSGPLFFDEQFF.

This clonotype appeared a few times. CDR3 residues: CASSPPGTTGEKLFF. DNA of the CDR3: TGTGCCAGCAGCCCACCCGGGACCACCGGGGAAAAACTGTTTTTT. The rearrangement joins TRBV14 to TRBJ1-4; possibly TRBD1 for D (5 bases). CDR1 and CDR2 (germline): SGHDN, FVKESK. The CDR3 loop spans 15 amino acids. V was pared by 4 bases and J by 8 bases, with 17 bases between.

This clonotype was observed a handful of times. The rearrangement links TRBV6-2 or TRBV6-3 to TRBJ2-2; D uncertain. V lost 2 bases, J lost 7 bases, and 11 bases lay in between. CDR1 is MNHEY and CDR2 is SVGEGT in the germline V gene. The CDR3 contains 14 residues. CDR3 nucleotide sequence: TGTGCCAGCAGTTACAGTGCGCCGCTCGGGGAGCTGTTTTTT. It translates to CASSYSAPLGELFF.

This clonotype has more than one count but fewer than ten. The chain has TRBV27 and TRBJ2-6; tentatively, D is TRBD1 or TRBD2 (5 bases each). The CDR3 is 18 amino acids. Germline values: CDR1 MNHEY, CDR2 SMNVEV (reference sequence). V dropped 5 bases and J dropped 0 bases, with 17 bases sitting between them. This CDR3 is CASSPTLGRRSGANVLTF. CDR3 nucleotide sequence: TGTGCCAGCAGTCCTACCCTGGGACGGCGCTCTGGGGCCAACGTCCTGACTTTC.